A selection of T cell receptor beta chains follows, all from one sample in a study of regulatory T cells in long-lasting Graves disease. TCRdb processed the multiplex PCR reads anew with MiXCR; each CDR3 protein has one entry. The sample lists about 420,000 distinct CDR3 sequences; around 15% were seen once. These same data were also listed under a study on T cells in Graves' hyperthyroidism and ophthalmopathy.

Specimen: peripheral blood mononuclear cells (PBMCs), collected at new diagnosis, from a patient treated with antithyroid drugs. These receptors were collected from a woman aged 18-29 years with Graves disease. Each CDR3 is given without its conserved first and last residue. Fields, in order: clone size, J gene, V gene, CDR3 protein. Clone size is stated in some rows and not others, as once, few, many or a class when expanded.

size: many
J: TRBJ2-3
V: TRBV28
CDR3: ASTTGNTQY

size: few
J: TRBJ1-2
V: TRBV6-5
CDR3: ASSYRNRGRDYGYT

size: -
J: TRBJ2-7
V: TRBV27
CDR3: ASSGQGAGEQY

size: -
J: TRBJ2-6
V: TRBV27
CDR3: ASSSFPGANVLT

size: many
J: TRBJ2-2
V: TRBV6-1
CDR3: ASSTSGTGELF

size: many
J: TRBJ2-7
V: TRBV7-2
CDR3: ASSSRATYEQY

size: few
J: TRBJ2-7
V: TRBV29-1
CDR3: SARFGQGRRQY

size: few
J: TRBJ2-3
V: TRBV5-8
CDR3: ASSPDLPEADTQY

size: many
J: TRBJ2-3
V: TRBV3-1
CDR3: ASSQDVETSFTDTQY

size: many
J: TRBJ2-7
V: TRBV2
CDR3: ASLGQGVYEQY

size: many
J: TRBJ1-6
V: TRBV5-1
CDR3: ASSVLRTGDGSPLH

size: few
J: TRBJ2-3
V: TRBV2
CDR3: ASMGQITDTQY

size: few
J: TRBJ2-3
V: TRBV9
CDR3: ASSVGTGADTQY

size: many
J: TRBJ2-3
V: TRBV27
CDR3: ASSFLSGGAGTQY

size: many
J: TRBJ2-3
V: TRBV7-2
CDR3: ASSPGPLWDTQY

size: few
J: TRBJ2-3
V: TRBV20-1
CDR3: SARDSAVSTDTQY

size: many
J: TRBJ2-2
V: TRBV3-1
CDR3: ASSQGEGLTGELF

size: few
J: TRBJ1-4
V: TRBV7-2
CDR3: ASSLGVGGLEKLF

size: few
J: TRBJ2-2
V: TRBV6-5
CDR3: ASSYQQANTGELF